The following is a T cell receptor beta chain sequence with its context. Its antigen is still unknown. Treatment of patients with chemo-refractory metastatic non-small-cell lung cancer consisted of focal radiation plus CTLA-4 blockade with ipilimumab. Trimming cost V 1 base and J 6 bases, with 11 bases left between them. Germline CDR1 is SGHDT and CDR2 is YYEEEE. This CDR3 spans 14 amino acids. This specimen belongs to a study of radiotherapy plus CTLA-4 blockade in lung cancer. Across the whole study: Of all patients, approximately 17% responded objectively and about 34% showed disease control. The study's findings and limits: Response, reportedly, was best predicted by interferon-beta along with early blood T cell clone dynamics. Tumor-origin TCR clones grew in blood after radiotherapy plus ipilimumab.

Generated by immunoSEQ multiplex PCR, the TCRdb table keeps only in-frame clones and is missing some. Here the sample spans about 28,000 clones, about 79% being singletons. The material was peripheral blood, obtained from a patient treated with radiotherapy plus ipilimumab. The rearrangement uses TRBV5-6 and TRBJ2-1; D might be TRBD2 (5 bases). This TCR came from a human donor with non-small cell lung cancer that progressed on radiotherapy plus ipilimumab. The CDR3 DNA reads as TGTGCCAGCAGCTTGATCGGACGGGGCAATGAGCAGTTCTTC. This encodes CASSLIGRGNEQFF. The full variable domain, in which reference TRBV5-6 and TRBJ2-1 provide the parts outside the CDR3, is DAGVTQSPTHLIKTRGQQVTLRCSPKSGHDTVSWYQQALGQGPQFIFQYYEEEERQRGNFPDRFSGHQFPNYSSELNVNALLLGDSALYLCASSLIGRGNEQFFGPGTRLTVL.